These 13 T cell receptor beta chains originate from one sample sequenced in a study of blood T cell repertoires in COVID-19. Method: immunoSEQ multiplex PCR; TCRdb's copy keeps in-frame clones and lacks some. This table holds about 150,000 clones, approximately 90% found once. The source material was peripheral blood. These TCRs come from a woman in her 70s with acute or convalescent COVID-19.

V gene TRBV10-1 combines with J gene TRBJ1-1; D perhaps matches TRBD1 (6 bases). Germline-derived CDR1 and CDR2 are WNHNN and SYGVQD (reference sequence). Trimming shortened V by 0 bases and J by 8 bases, and 13 bases separated the two germline ends. CDR3 size: 14 residues. The CDR3 DNA is TGCGCCAGCAGTGAGTCGATCAGGGGACAAGAAGCTTTCTTT. Translation: CASSESIRGQEAFF.

This clone has only one observation. This chain links TRBV18 with TRBJ2-7; the match to TRBD1 covers 11 bases. Germline CDR1 reads KGHSH; CDR2 reads LQKENI. The CDR3 spans 18 residues. V gave up 3 bases and J gave up 4 bases; unmatched junction bases: 14. The CDR3 nucleotides read TGTGCCAGCTCACCGTACACCCCCGGACAGGGGGCGCGGTACGAGCAGTACTTC. This encodes CASSPYTPGQGARYEQYF. The full variable domain, rest sourced from reference TRBV18 and TRBJ2-7, is NAGVMQNPRHLVRRRGQEARLRCSPMKGHSHVYWYRQLPEEGLKFMVYLQKENIIDESGMPKERFSAEFPKEGPSILRIQQVVRGDSAAYFCASSPYTPGQGARYEQYFGPGTRLTVT.

V and J are TRBV14 and TRBJ1-2, with 7 bases matching TRBD1. Germline-derived CDR1 and CDR2 are SGHDN and FVKESK. V shed 5 bases and J 8 bases; nucleotides not matched to a gene: 11. The CDR3 loop spans 14 amino acids. The CDR3 protein is CASSRSGQARGYTF. In DNA, the CDR3 is TGTGCCAGCAGCAGAAGTGGACAGGCTCGAGGCTACACCTTC.

This rearrangement joins TRBV4-1 to TRBJ2-5; 8 bases are shared with TRBD2. This CDR3 region has 19 residues. Germline CDR1 reads MGHRA; CDR2 reads YSYEKL. Unmatched junction bases numbered 21, after V lost 2 bases and J lost 7 bases. CDR3 region: CASSQPPGRTSPSLGTQYF. CDR3 nucleotide sequence: TGCGCCAGCAGCCAACCCCCCGGTAGGACTAGCCCCTCCCTAGGGACCCAGTACTTC.

The V gene is TRBV4-3, the J gene TRBJ1-2, with 10 positions matching TRBD1. J lost 6 bases, V lost 3 bases, and 10 bases had no gene match. The CDR3 sequence is 16 residues long. Germline CDR1 is LGHNA and CDR2 is YSLEER. DNA for the CDR3: TGCGCCAGCAGCCATCTCCGGGACAGGGGAGGTGATGGCTACACCTTC. This codes for CASSHLRDRGGDGYTF.

The rearrangement links TRBV3-1 (or the pseudogene TRBV3-2) to TRBJ1-6, with D unresolved. Germline lookup yields CDR1 LGHDT and CDR2 YNNKEL (reference sequence). The V end lost 4 bases, the J end lost 7 bases, and 11 bases lay between the germline ends. The CDR3 sequence is 14 residues long. The CDR3 DNA reads TGTGCCAGCAGCCTCGAAACCGGGAATTCACCCCTCCACTTT. The encoded protein is CASSLETGNSPLHF.

This clone was observed once. The chain employs TRBV21-1 and TRBJ1-5. TRBV21-1 constitutes a pseudogene. The CDR3 covers 15 residues. The CDR3 nucleotides are TGTGCCAGCAGCCCCACCGGTCTGAGTAATCAGCCCCAGCATTTT. Its protein product is CASSPTGLSNQPQHF.

The rearrangement joins TRBV11-3 to TRBJ2-7; 7 bases align to TRBD1. The CDR3 sequence is 12 residues long. V lost 1 base and J lost 10; bases outside the gene matches: 4. CDR1 and CDR2 (germline): SGHNT, YENEEA. The CDR3 is CASSLGDSPQYF. Written as DNA, the CDR3 is TGTGCCAGCAGCTTAGGGGACAGTCCCCAGTACTTC. Variable domain in full (rest from reference TRBV11-3 and TRBJ2-7): EAGVVQSPRYKIIEKKQPVAFWCNPISGHNTLYWYLQNLGQGPELLIRYENEEAVDDSQLPKDRFSAERLKGVDSTLKIQPAELGDSAVYLCASSLGDSPQYFGPGTRLTVT.

This clone was detected a few times. V is TRBV11-2 and J is TRBJ1-4; 7 bases map to TRBD1. The V segment lost 3 bases and the J segment 9 bases; nucleotides outside the gene matches: 7. The V gene's germline CDR1 is SGHAT and CDR2 FQNNGV. The CDR3 covers 14 residues. CDR3 bases: TGTGCCAGCAGCTTTCAACAGGGGTCTCAAAAACTGTTTTTT. It translates to CASSFQQGSQKLFF.

The V and J genes are TRBV10-2 and TRBJ1-5; possible D gene TRBD1, 5 bases. The germline V and J ends were trimmed by 3 bases and 2 bases, with 8 bases remaining between them. Germline-derived CDR1 and CDR2 are WSHSY and SAAADI. The CDR3 extends over 14 amino acids. The CDR3 region has the DNA TGCGCCAGCAGTGACAGGGTGGGCAATCAGCCCCAGCATTTT. Translated, it gives CASSDRVGNQPQHF.

This clone has only a few counts. The CDR3 loop reads CASSPRRGWAEGSEAFF. CDR3 nucleotide sequence: TGTGCCAGCAGCCCCCGACGTGGTTGGGCCGAGGGTTCTGAAGCTTTCTTT. This rearrangement joins TRBV7-2 to TRBJ1-1; D is unclear. This CDR3 contains 17 residues. Trimming left V 5 bases short and J 6 bases short, with 25 bases between. Per the germline V gene, CDR1 is SGHTA and CDR2 is FQGNSA.

This chain connects TRBV19 to TRBJ2-1; 10 bases are a match to TRBD2. The germline CDR1 and CDR2 sequences are LNHDA and SQIVND (reference sequence). The V segment lost 7 bases and the J segment 2 bases; nucleotides outside the gene matches: 8. This CDR3 has 16 residues. The CDR3 here is CASTPPGLAAYNEQFF. CDR3 sequence (DNA): TGTGCCAGTACCCCCCCTGGACTAGCGGCCTACAATGAGCAGTTCTTC.

The chain joins TRBV9 to TRBJ2-6; TRBD1 aligns across 10 bases. The CDR3 has 16 amino acids. Germline V lookup: CDR1 SGDLS, CDR2 YYNGEE. The V and J ends lost 5 bases and 4 bases, in that order; junction bases with no gene match: 6. The CDR3 coding sequence is TGTGCCAGCAGGGGGGACAGGGGTTCCGGGGCCAACGTCCTGACTTTC. Translated, it gives CASRGDRGSGANVLTF.